A selection of T cell receptor beta chains follows, all from one sample in a study of T-cell reconstitution after alpha-beta-depleted transplantation in children. MiXCR, applied by TCRdb to the PCR reads, yields one record per CDR3 protein. This repertoire shows 230,000 or so distinct CDR3 sequences, 7.5% to 10% found once; its top ten account for about 4.8%. The sequenced sample was PBMCs from the stem cell graft donor, obtained from the stem cell graft. The receptor set was obtained from a human donor who donated a stem cell graft to a child with SCID. Each CDR3 is given with its conserved first and last residue. The D gene is left open where the match is weak. For some rows the clone size is stated as once, few or many, or as a class when expanded; others skip it.

- | - | TRBJ1-1 | TRBV5-1 | TGCGCCAGCAGCTTGGAGGGTGGAAACGAGAAAGCTTTCTTT | CASSLEGGNEKAFF
many | - | TRBJ2-3 | TRBV7-8 | TGTGCCAGCAGCTTACTTACAGAGGCACTGAGCACAGATACGCAGTATTTT | CASSLLTEALSTDTQYF
- | - | TRBJ2-3 | TRBV20-1 | TGCAGTGCTAGACCCAGGGTTCGCCCAGATACGCAGTATTTT | CSARPRVRPDTQYF
many | - | TRBJ2-7 | TRBV5-1 | TGCGCCAGCAGCTTGGCCGAGAGGGCTGAGCAGTACTTC | CASSLAERAEQYF
- | - | TRBJ2-1 | TRBV9 | TGTGCCACCTCCCATCCAGCGGGCCTGTCGGATGAGCAGTTCTTC | CATSHPAGLSDEQFF
many | - | TRBJ1-5 | TRBV12-3/TRBV12-4 | TGTGCCAGCACATGGACAGTAGGTCAGCCCCAGCATTTT | CASTWTVGQPQHF
- | - | TRBJ1-5 | TRBV18 | TGTGCCAGCTCGCGCGACAGGACCTATCAGCCCCAGCATTTT | CASSRDRTYQPQHF
many | TRBD1 | TRBJ2-7 | TRBV7-2 | TGTGCCAGCAGCATCGGGACAGGGTCCTACGAGCAGTACTTC | CASSIGTGSYEQYF
many | - | TRBJ1-2 | TRBV29-1 | TGCAGCACCGACCGCAGCACTAACTATGGCTACACCTTC | CSTDRSTNYGYTF
many | - | TRBJ2-7 | TRBV7-2 | TGTGCCAGCAGCAACCCGCCGGGATCTATTTACGAGCAGTACTTC | CASSNPPGSIYEQYF
many | TRBD1 | TRBJ2-7 | TRBV3-1 | TGTGCCAGCAGCCAAGACGACAGGGGATGGTTCTACGAGCAGTACTTC | CASSQDDRGWFYEQYF
many | TRBD1 | TRBJ1-1 | TRBV29-1 | TGCAGCGCGGGGGACAGGGGCGGGAACACTGAAGCTTTCTTT | CSAGDRGGNTEAFF
many | TRBD1 | TRBJ2-7 | TRBV7-2 | TGTGCCAGCAGCGTCCGGACAGGGGAGTCCTACGAGCAGTACTTC | CASSVRTGESYEQYF
- | - | TRBJ2-1 | TRBV7-3 | TGTGCCAGCAGCTTAAGTTCGGGGACCTACAATGAGCAGTTCTTC | CASSLSSGTYNEQFF
many | - | TRBJ2-5 | TRBV7-2 | TGTGCCAGCAGCCAAGGACTGCAGACCCAGTACTTC | CASSQGLQTQYF
few | - | TRBJ2-3 | TRBV3-1 | TGTGCCAGCAGCCGGGGGGGCGGGTCAGATACGCAGTATTTT | CASSRGGGSDTQYF
many | - | TRBJ2-7 | TRBV5-6 | TGTGCCAGCAGCTTGGGGACGTTAACCTACGAGCAGTACTTC | CASSLGTLTYEQYF
- | - | TRBJ1-1 | TRBV20-1 | TGCAGTGCTAGAGGCCATGGGACCATGAACACTGAAGCTTTCTTT | CSARGHGTMNTEAFF
- | - | TRBJ2-7 | TRBV5-1 | TGCGCCAGCAGCCCCGTGGGGGGCTCCTACGAGCAGTACTTC | CASSPVGGSYEQYF
many | TRBD2 | TRBJ2-7 | TRBV12-3/TRBV12-4 | TGTGCCAGCAGTCCATCGGGGGGGGTCGGTGGGAGGTCCGCGCAGTACTTC | CASSPSGGVGGRSAQYF
many | - | TRBJ2-2 | TRBV9 | TGTGCCAGCTCTTGGGCCCGGACAGCGAACACCGGGGAGCTGTTTTTT | CASSWARTANTGELFF
many | - | TRBJ1-5 | TRBV3-1 | TGTGCCAGCAGCGAATCGAATAGGGGGAAGGGGCAGCCCCAGCATTTT | CASSESNRGKGQPQHF
many | - | TRBJ1-5 | TRBV9 | TGTGCCAGCAGCGTAGCTACCAGTTCCCCTGACAGTGAGAATCAGCCCCAGCATTTT | CASSVATSSPDSENQPQHF
few | - | TRBJ1-5 | TRBV20-1 | TGCAGTGCGAGGGGGGCGGTATTATCTAGCAATCAGCCCCAGCATTTT | CSARGAVLSSNQPQHF